These 27 T cell receptor beta chains were all obtained from the same sample, sequenced in a study of T cells of healthy individuals. TCRdb re-analysed the 5' RACE reads in MiXCR, keeping a single row per CDR3 protein. The sample lists 60,000 to 75,000 distinct CDR3 sequences; roughly 16% were seen once. Receptors originate from a human donor in good health.

J is TRBJ2-7 and V is TRBV12-3 or TRBV12-4; D is possibly TRBD1 (7 bases). There are 14 residues in the CDR3. Deletions cut 4 bases from V and 1 base from J, with 11 bases between. The CDR3 reads CASSSGGGSYEQYF. The CDR3 DNA reads as TGTGCCAGCAGTTCAGGGGGAGGTTCCTACGAGCAGTACTTC.

V usage is TRBV12-5 and J usage is TRBJ2-1, with unresolved D. CDR3 length: 14 amino acids. Germline assignment: CDR1 LGHNT and CDR2 FRNRAP. The V and J ends lost 0 bases and 3 bases respectively, with 6 bases between them. The CDR3 region is CASGLVASYNEQFF. The DNA for the CDR3 is TGTGCTAGTGGTTTGGTAGCCAGCTACAATGAGCAGTTCTTC.

This clonotype was observed a few times. The rearrangement uses TRBV4-1 and TRBJ2-7, with a weak D call TRBD1 (6 bases). Germline CDR1 and CDR2: MGHRA and YSYEKL. V was clipped by 1 base and J by 3 bases, with 10 bases between them. There are 14 residues in the CDR3. CDR3 DNA: TGCGCCAGCAGCCAAGCGGTACAGGGCTACGAGCAGTACTTC. Protein product: CASSQAVQGYEQYF.

This clonotype has more than one count but fewer than ten. The chain carries TRBV19 and TRBJ2-5; TRBD1 matches at 9 bases. Germline lookup yields CDR1 LNHDA and CDR2 SQIVND (reference sequence). CDR3 size: 14 residues. The V segment lost 10 bases and the J segment 4 bases; nucleotides outside the gene matches: 10. CDR3 in DNA: TGTGCCACTAAACGCACAGGGGGCCGAGAGACCCAGTACTTC. Its translation is CATKRTGGRETQYF.

This CDR3 reads CASRASGYTDTQYF. DNA for the CDR3: TGCGCCAGCAGGGCTAGCGGTTACACAGATACGCAGTATTTT. The J gene is TRBJ2-3, the V gene TRBV10-2, with 7 bases fitting TRBD2. V was clipped by 6 bases and J by 2 bases; unmatched bases: 5. The CDR3 totals 14 residues. The V gene's germline CDR1 is WSHSY and CDR2 SAAADI.

At least ten counts were recorded for this clonotype. The rearrangement joins TRBV7-6 to TRBJ2-7; 7 bases match TRBD1. Germline-derived CDR1 and CDR2 are SGHVS and FNYEAQ. This CDR3 has 16 residues. With V trimmed by 0 bases and J by 0 bases, 5 bases remained unmatched. CDR3 in amino acids: CASSLAQGPISYEQYF. CDR3 in DNA: TGTGCCAGCAGCTTAGCACAGGGGCCTATCTCCTACGAGCAGTACTTC.

This clonotype came up many times. The chain is built from TRBV12-3 or TRBV12-4 and TRBJ1-1; 8 nucleotides agree with TRBD1. The CDR3 extends over 13 amino acids. V shed 3 bases, J shed 11 bases, and the junction held 8 bases outside the gene matches. DNA for the CDR3: TGTGCCAGCAGTTTCGGACAGGGTTTGAGGGCTTTCTTT. This sequence encodes CASSFGQGLRAFF.

In this sample, this clonotype turned up many times. The rearrangement uses TRBV12-3 or TRBV12-4 and TRBJ2-7; D is unresolved. This CDR3 is 15 amino acids long. Trimming took off 7 bases at V and 1 base at J, with 17 bases between the two ends. The CDR3 nucleotides read TGTGCCAGCACCGACGGTCAAACCCTGTCCTACGAGCAGTACTTC. Amino acids: CASTDGQTLSYEQYF.

This clonotype was detected a few times. V usage is TRBV28 and J usage is TRBJ2-7; weak D call: TRBD2 (7 bases). Germline V gives CDR1 MDHEN, CDR2 SYDVKM. V lost 6 bases and J lost 4, with 19 bases in between. The CDR3 is 15 residues long. CDR3 protein: CASRSNDGGQYEQYF. CDR3 in DNA: TGTGCCAGCAGATCCAACGACGGGGGGCAATACGAGCAGTACTTC. Full variable domain (remainder filled in from reference TRBV28 and TRBJ2-7): DVKVTQSSRYLVKRTGEKVFLECVQDMDHENMFWYRQDPGLGLRLIYFSYDVKMKEKGDIPEGYSVSREKKERFSLILESASTNQTSMYLCASRSNDGGQYEQYFGPGTRLTVT.

This chain links TRBV2 with TRBJ2-1; the D is unclear. Trimming left V 4 bases short and J 4 bases short, with 11 bases between. Germline V CDR1 and CDR2: SNHLY, FYNNEI. CDR3 length equals 14 residues. The CDR3 is CASSAQATYNEQFF. The CDR3 DNA sequence: TGTGCCAGCAGTGCTCAGGCCACGTACAATGAGCAGTTCTTC.

This chain connects TRBV27 to TRBJ1-2, with a weak D call TRBD1 (6 bases). Germline values: CDR1 MNHEY, CDR2 SMNVEV (reference sequence). Trimming took 2 bases from V and 5 from J, leaving 12 bases between them. CDR3 length equals 14 residues. The CDR3, as DNA: TGTGCCAGCAGTTTAACCACAGGGAGGTATGGCTACACCTTC. Protein sequence: CASSLTTGRYGYTF.

This clonotype was found a few times. The chain carries TRBV28 and TRBJ1-5; a weak D match, TRBD1 (6 bases). The V gene's germline CDR1 is MDHEN and CDR2 SYDVKM. With 6 bases removed from V and 5 bases from J, the gap between germline ends came to 14 bases. The CDR3 length is 14 residues. The CDR3 nucleotides are TGTGCCAGCAGCCCTCAAGGGGGTCATCAGCCCCAGCATTTT. Amino acid sequence: CASSPQGGHQPQHF.

CDR3 nucleotides: TGTGCCAGCAGTTACTCGAGAGTCGCCTCTGGGGCCAACGTCCTGACTTTC. This sequence encodes CASSYSRVASGANVLTF. This chain links TRBV6-5 with TRBJ2-6; D unclear. The CDR3 length is 17 residues. Germline V gene sequence: CDR1 MNHEY, CDR2 SVGAGI. The ends were cut back, 0 bases at V and 0 bases at J, with 9 bases in the middle.

The sample holds a few counts of this clonotype. In nucleotides, the CDR3 is TGTGCCAGCAGTTCCCCCGACAGGGTCACCGCCTACGAGCAGTACTTC. Translated: CASSSPDRVTAYEQYF. The chain is built from TRBV28 and TRBJ2-7; TRBD1 agrees at 7 bases. The germline CDR1 and CDR2 sequences are MDHEN and SYDVKM. The CDR3 totals 16 residues. The V and J ends lost 4 bases and 2 bases, in that order; junction bases with no gene match: 11. Full variable domain (missing parts from reference TRBV28 and TRBJ2-7): DVKVTQSSRYLVKRTGEKVFLECVQDMDHENMFWYRQDPGLGLRLIYFSYDVKMKEKGDIPEGYSVSREKKERFSLILESASTNQTSMYLCASSSPDRVTAYEQYFGPGTRLTVT.

V usage is TRBV5-6 and J usage is TRBJ2-7; D assignment may be TRBD1 or TRBD2 (5 bases each). Trimming removed 0 bases at V and 7 bases at J, with 8 bases between. The CDR3 consists of 12 residues. Per the germline V gene, CDR1 is SGHDT and CDR2 is YYEEEE. The CDR3 region is CASSLGDLEQYF. The DNA of the CDR3 is TGTGCCAGCAGCTTGGGGGACCTGGAGCAGTACTTC.

The V call is TRBV7-6, the J call TRBJ2-5; 8 nucleotides match TRBD1. V lost 5 bases and J lost 5; bases outside the gene matches: 4. This CDR3 region has 13 residues. Per the germline V gene, CDR1 is SGHVS and CDR2 is FNYEAQ. The CDR3 is CASSGRGLETQYF. In nucleotides, the CDR3 is TGTGCCAGCAGCGGCAGGGGGCTTGAGACCCAGTACTTC.

The chain combines TRBV7-9 with TRBJ1-2, with 8 nucleotides matching TRBD1. The J segment lost 4 bases and the V segment lost 1 base, leaving 5 bases of the junction unmatched. The CDR3 length is 15 residues. Looked up from germline, CDR1 is SEHNR and CDR2 is FQNEAQ (reference sequence). The CDR3 protein is CASSLGTGSGYGYTF. The CDR3 region has the DNA TGTGCCAGCAGCTTAGGGACAGGGAGTGGCTATGGCTACACCTTC.

This clonotype was recorded a few times. The V call is TRBV10-3, the J call TRBJ1-3, with 8 positions matching TRBD1. This CDR3 is 15 amino acids long. Germline-derived CDR1 and CDR2 are ENHRY and SYGVKD. With V trimmed by 2 bases and J by 2 bases, 2 bases remained unmatched. The CDR3 spells CAISERGQAGNTIYF. The DNA of the CDR3 is TGTGCCATCAGTGAGAGGGGACAGGCTGGAAACACCATATATTTT.

This clonotype was counted at least ten times. DNA of the CDR3: TGTGCCACCAGCAGAGGGATACAGGGATTGGGGAATGAGCAGTTCTTC. It is translated as CATSRGIQGLGNEQFF. This chain connects TRBV15 to TRBJ2-1; weak D call: TRBD1 (6 bases). With 1 base removed from V and 7 bases from J, the gap between germline ends came to 17 bases. The CDR3 covers 16 residues. From germline, CDR1 is LNHNV and CDR2 YYDKDF (reference sequence).

This chain joins TRBV5-1 and TRBJ2-5; 9 nucleotides line up with TRBD1. From germline, CDR1 is SGHRS and CDR2 YFSETQ. J gave up 4 bases and V 7 bases, and 11 bases lay outside the gene matches. CDR3 size: 15 residues. Here the CDR3 reads CASYRDRVRRETQYF. The CDR3 DNA reads as TGCGCCAGCTACCGGGACAGGGTACGTCGAGAGACCCAGTACTTC.

This clonotype was observed at least ten times. The V gene is TRBV27, the J gene TRBJ1-6, with D unclear. Trimming stripped 6 bases from V and 0 bases from J, with 15 bases between. Germline CDR1 is MNHEY and CDR2 is SMNVEV (reference sequence). The CDR3 is 17 amino acids. The CDR3 loop is CASSRGIDPSYNSPLHF. The CDR3 DNA follows: TGTGCCAGCAGCCGAGGGATCGATCCCTCCTATAATTCACCCCTCCACTTT.

Ten or more counts support this clonotype. The rearrangement uses TRBV20-1 and TRBJ2-1; the D gene is possibly TRBD1 (5 bases). The V end lost 1 base, the J end lost 10 bases, and 5 bases lay between the germline ends. CDR3 size: 10 residues. CDR1 and CDR2 from the germline V gene are DFQATT and SNEGSKA (reference sequence). CDR3 coding DNA: TGCAGTGCTAGAGGACAGGAGCAGTTCTTC. This sequence encodes CSARGQEQFF.

In its sample, this clonotype was seen many times. The chain couples TRBV6-4 to TRBJ2-1; 11 nucleotides align to TRBD2. The CDR3 spans 16 residues. Germline V gene lookup returns CDR1 MRHNA and CDR2 SNTAGT. The trim removed 0 bases at V and 9 bases at J, leaving 7 bases unmatched. The CDR3 is CASSDSGTSGFSEQFF. CDR3 bases: TGTGCCAGCAGTGACTCCGGGACTAGCGGTTTCAGTGAGCAGTTCTTC.

The chain recombines TRBV3-1 with TRBJ2-1, with TRBD2 matching over 11 bases. This CDR3 has 13 residues. Germline trimming cut 4 bases from V and 10 bases from J; bases unmatched to any gene: 3. The germline gives CDR1 LGHDT, CDR2 YNNKEL (reference sequence). The CDR3 DNA reads TGTGCCAGCAGCCCCGGGACTAGCGGCGAGCAGTTCTTC. Translating it yields CASSPGTSGEQFF.

This chain uses TRBV10-3 with TRBJ1-2; TRBD1 matches at 7 bases. CDR3 length equals 15 residues. The V gene's germline CDR1 is ENHRY and CDR2 SYGVKD. With V trimmed by 3 bases and J by 5 bases, 9 bases remained unmatched. The CDR3 bases are TGTGCCATCAGTGAACCAATGACAGGGTGGTATGGCTACACCTTC. The encoded protein is CAISEPMTGWYGYTF.

This clonotype was recorded at least ten times. The chain couples TRBV23-1 to TRBJ1-5; tentative D call: TRBD1 (5 bases). TRBV23-1 is annotated as an ORF whose role is uncertain. Trimming took 4 bases from V and 6 from J, leaving 25 bases between them. The CDR3 extends over 18 amino acids. The CDR3 sequence: CASSRTGHPGQLGQPQHF. The CDR3 DNA reads as TGCGCCAGCAGTCGCACCGGACACCCGGGCCAACTTGGTCAGCCCCAGCATTTT.

Ten or more counts support this clonotype. V and J are TRBV7-9 and TRBJ2-1; TRBD2 agrees at 10 bases. The junction had 9 bases not matched to a gene; V was cut back by 4 bases and J by 6 bases. Germline loops: CDR1 SEHNR, CDR2 FQNEAQ (reference sequence). This CDR3 has 16 amino acids. CDR3 protein: CASSWISGRIGNEQFF. As DNA, the CDR3 is TGTGCCAGCAGCTGGATTAGCGGGAGGATCGGCAATGAGCAGTTCTTC. The full variable domain, rest sourced from reference TRBV7-9 and TRBJ2-1, is DTGVSQNPRHKITKRGQNVTFRCDPISEHNRLYWYRQTLGQGPEFLTYFQNEAQLEKSRLLSDRFSAERPKGSFSTLEIQRTEQGDSAMYLCASSWISGRIGNEQFFGPGTRLTVL.